This is a list of T cell receptor beta chains from one sample in a study of blood T cell repertoires in COVID-19. The method was immunoSEQ multiplex PCR; TCRdb's version includes in-frame clones alone and lacks a portion of them. The table records tens of thousands of clones, approximately 86% of them present only once. Sequencing was carried out using peripheral blood. These receptors all come from a man over 45 with acute or convalescent COVID-19. Each CDR3 is given with its conserved first and last residue. The order of the fields is V gene, clone size, D gene, J gene, CDR3 DNA, CDR3 protein. D genes are given only for firm matches. A row's size may be missing; if present it is once, few, many or a size class.

V gene: TRBV11-2; clone size: NA; D gene: NA; J gene: TRBJ1-2; CDR3 DNA: TGTGCCAGCAGCTTATCTTTGAGTCGAAACTATGGCTACACCTTC; CDR3 protein: CASSLSLSRNYGYTF
V gene: TRBV11-3; clone size: few; D gene: TRBD2; J gene: TRBJ2-1; CDR3 DNA: TGTGCCAGCAGCCCCGGACTAGCGGACTACAATGAGCAGTTCTTC; CDR3 protein: CASSPGLADYNEQFF
V gene: TRBV20-1; clone size: NA; D gene: TRBD2; J gene: TRBJ2-7; CDR3 DNA: TGCAGTGCTAGTTCAGCGGGAGACGAGCAGTACTTC; CDR3 protein: CSASSAGDEQYF
V gene: TRBV6-5; clone size: NA; D gene: NA; J gene: TRBJ1-4; CDR3 DNA: TGTGCCAGCACCCAAGGGGGGGCGAATGAAAAACTGTTTTTT; CDR3 protein: CASTQGGANEKLFF
V gene: TRBV28; clone size: NA; D gene: NA; J gene: TRBJ2-7; CDR3 DNA: TGTGCCAGCAGTACACACAGGCGCAACTCCTACGAGCAGTACTTC; CDR3 protein: CASSTHRRNSYEQYF
V gene: TRBV19; clone size: NA; D gene: NA; J gene: TRBJ2-5; CDR3 DNA: TGTGCCAGTAGTATGGGCAATCTCCAAGAGACCCAGTACTTC; CDR3 protein: CASSMGNLQETQYF
V gene: TRBV5-1; clone size: NA; D gene: NA; J gene: TRBJ1-1; CDR3 DNA: TGCGCCAGCAGCGGTGTTGGACAGTTGAACACTGAAGCTTTCTTT; CDR3 protein: CASSGVGQLNTEAFF
V gene: TRBV6-6; clone size: NA; D gene: NA; J gene: TRBJ2-1; CDR3 DNA: TGTGCCAGCAGTTACTCGCTAGTCCCTATCTACAATGAGCAGTTCTTC; CDR3 protein: CASSYSLVPIYNEQFF
V gene: TRBV27; clone size: NA; D gene: NA; J gene: TRBJ2-2; CDR3 DNA: TGTGCCAGCAGCAACAGGGTGGCGAACACCGGGGAGCTGTTTTTT; CDR3 protein: CASSNRVANTGELFF
V gene: TRBV10-3; clone size: NA; D gene: TRBD1; J gene: TRBJ1-4; CDR3 DNA: TGTGCCATCAGTGCCGCCCCGGGACAGTCTAATGAAAAACTGTTTTTT; CDR3 protein: CAISAAPGQSNEKLFF
V gene: TRBV11-3; clone size: NA; D gene: NA; J gene: TRBJ2-5; CDR3 DNA: TGTGCCAGCAGCTTACCAGGACAAGAGACCCAGTACTTC; CDR3 protein: CASSLPGQETQYF
V gene: TRBV28; clone size: NA; D gene: NA; J gene: TRBJ2-5; CDR3 DNA: TGTGCCAGCAAGGAGGTCCAAGAGACCCAGTACTTC; CDR3 protein: CASKEVQETQYF
V gene: TRBV4-1; clone size: NA; D gene: TRBD2; J gene: TRBJ2-1; CDR3 DNA: TGCGCCAGCAGCCAGCCTAGCGGGAGAAGGGGCTACAATGAGCAGTTCTTC; CDR3 protein: CASSQPSGRRGYNEQFF
V gene: TRBV12-5; clone size: NA; D gene: TRBD1; J gene: TRBJ2-4; CDR3 DNA: TGTGCTAGTGGTACCCCGGGACAGGCCGTCATTCAGTACTTC; CDR3 protein: CASGTPGQAVIQYF
V gene: TRBV7-2; clone size: NA; D gene: NA; J gene: TRBJ1-2; CDR3 DNA: TGTGCCAGCAGCTTAGACAGAGCTAACTATGGCTACACCTTC; CDR3 protein: CASSLDRANYGYTF
V gene: TRBV5-1; clone size: NA; D gene: NA; J gene: TRBJ1-1; CDR3 DNA: TGCGCCAGTAAGAAGGGGACTGAAGCTTTCTTT; CDR3 protein: CASKKGTEAFF
V gene: TRBV9; clone size: NA; D gene: TRBD1; J gene: TRBJ1-6; CDR3 DNA: TGTGCCAGCAGCGTTACGACAGGGATATCACCCCTCCACTTT; CDR3 protein: CASSVTTGISPLHF
V gene: TRBV7-9; clone size: NA; D gene: NA; J gene: TRBJ1-1; CDR3 DNA: TGTGCCAGCAGCTTCCGAGGGCCAACTGAAGCTTTCTTT; CDR3 protein: CASSFRGPTEAFF
V gene: TRBV19; clone size: NA; D gene: TRBD2; J gene: TRBJ2-7; CDR3 DNA: TGTGCCAGTAGTATCGGGACTAGCGGGTGGGATAGCTCCTACGAGCAGTACTTC; CDR3 protein: CASSIGTSGWDSSYEQYF
V gene: TRBV11-2; clone size: NA; D gene: TRBD2; J gene: TRBJ2-7; CDR3 DNA: TGTGCCAGCAGCCAGGAGGGGGGACTAGCCTACGAGCAGTACTTC; CDR3 protein: CASSQEGGLAYEQYF
V gene: TRBV19; clone size: NA; D gene: NA; J gene: TRBJ2-4; CDR3 DNA: TGTGCCAGTAGGAACCCAGGGCTAGACAAAAACATTCAGTACTTC; CDR3 protein: CASRNPGLDKNIQYF
V gene: TRBV5-5; clone size: NA; D gene: NA; J gene: TRBJ2-7; CDR3 DNA: TGTGCCAGCAGCTCTAACACAGGCCGCTACGAGCAGTACTTC; CDR3 protein: CASSSNTGRYEQYF
V gene: TRBV19; clone size: NA; D gene: TRBD2; J gene: TRBJ2-3; CDR3 DNA: TGTGCCAGTAGTATAAGAGCGGTCTTAGCGGGAGATACGCAGTATTTT; CDR3 protein: CASSIRAVLAGDTQYF
V gene: TRBV5-1; clone size: NA; D gene: NA; J gene: TRBJ2-7; CDR3 DNA: TGCGCCAGCAGCTTGGACTCCCGGGACAAGCAGCAGTACTTC; CDR3 protein: CASSLDSRDKQQYF
V gene: TRBV2; clone size: NA; D gene: TRBD1; J gene: TRBJ1-1; CDR3 DNA: TGTGCCAGCAGTGACCCGGACAGGGGGAACACTGAAGCTTTCTTT; CDR3 protein: CASSDPDRGNTEAFF
V gene: TRBV5-1; clone size: few; D gene: NA; J gene: TRBJ1-1; CDR3 DNA: TGCGCCAGCAGCTTGGGAGGGCCTGAAGCTTTCTTT; CDR3 protein: CASSLGGPEAFF
V gene: TRBV7-9; clone size: few; D gene: TRBD1; J gene: TRBJ2-7; CDR3 DNA: TGTGCCAGCAGCCTCGGGACAGGGGCCTACGAGCAGTACTTC; CDR3 protein: CASSLGTGAYEQYF
V gene: TRBV28; clone size: NA; D gene: TRBD1; J gene: TRBJ1-2; CDR3 DNA: TGTGCCAGCAGTCGCACCAGGACAGGGGGTTATGGCTACACCTTC; CDR3 protein: CASSRTRTGGYGYTF
V gene: TRBV30; clone size: NA; D gene: TRBD1; J gene: TRBJ1-2; CDR3 DNA: TGTGCCTGGAGCCGCCACACTTCCGGGACAGGTATTAACTATGGCTACACCTTC; CDR3 protein: CAWSRHTSGTGINYGYTF
V gene: TRBV7-6; clone size: NA; D gene: TRBD1; J gene: TRBJ2-7; CDR3 DNA: TGTGCCAGCAGCTTAAGGACAGGGGGAGGGGAGCAGTACTTC; CDR3 protein: CASSLRTGGGEQYF
V gene: TRBV28; clone size: NA; D gene: NA; J gene: TRBJ2-7; CDR3 DNA: TGTGCCAGCAGTTTCGTGGACATCCGGGGACTTCAAAACGAGCAGTACTTC; CDR3 protein: CASSFVDIRGLQNEQYF
V gene: TRBV15; clone size: NA; D gene: NA; J gene: TRBJ2-6; CDR3 DNA: TGTGCCACCAGCAGTAAGACAGACCCTGGGGCCAACGTCCTGACTTTC; CDR3 protein: CATSSKTDPGANVLTF
V gene: TRBV18; clone size: NA; D gene: NA; J gene: TRBJ1-6; CDR3 DNA: TGTGCCAGCTCACCACGGGTGCAAGACAGTGCGGTCCCGGGTTCACCCCTCCACTTT; CDR3 protein: CASSPRVQDSAVPGSPLHF
V gene: TRBV3-1/TRBV3-2; clone size: NA; D gene: NA; J gene: TRBJ1-3; CDR3 DNA: TGTGCCAGCAGCCAACCTGACAGGCCTGGAAACACCATATATTTT; CDR3 protein: CASSQPDRPGNTIYF
V gene: TRBV7-6; clone size: NA; D gene: NA; J gene: TRBJ1-5; CDR3 DNA: TGTGCCAGCAGCGCCGGGAATAGCAATCAGCCCCAGCATTTT; CDR3 protein: CASSAGNSNQPQHF
V gene: TRBV5-4; clone size: NA; D gene: NA; J gene: TRBJ2-5; CDR3 DNA: TGTGCCAGCAGGACAAATAACCCTGGGGAGACCCAGTACTTC; CDR3 protein: CASRTNNPGETQYF
V gene: TRBV6-6; clone size: NA; D gene: NA; J gene: TRBJ1-2; CDR3 DNA: TGTGCCAGCACCTTCCCACAGGGCTCCTATGGCTACACCTTC; CDR3 protein: CASTFPQGSYGYTF
V gene: TRBV27; clone size: NA; D gene: NA; J gene: TRBJ2-3; CDR3 DNA: TGTGCCAGCAGTTTATGGGCGGGGGCGGCGGAAGATACGCAGTATTTT; CDR3 protein: CASSLWAGAAEDTQYF
V gene: TRBV2; clone size: NA; D gene: NA; J gene: TRBJ1-3; CDR3 DNA: TGTGCCAGCAAGGCGAACCGAGGTTCTGGAAACACCATATATTTT; CDR3 protein: CASKANRGSGNTIYF
V gene: TRBV11-2; clone size: NA; D gene: TRBD1; J gene: TRBJ1-5; CDR3 DNA: TGTGCCAGCAGCCACAGGGGTTTCAATCAGCCCCAGCATTTT; CDR3 protein: CASSHRGFNQPQHF
V gene: TRBV5-1; clone size: NA; D gene: TRBD1; J gene: TRBJ1-4; CDR3 DNA: TGCGCCAGCAGCCCCAACGGACAGGGGATAGGAGAAAAACTGTTTTTT; CDR3 protein: CASSPNGQGIGEKLFF
V gene: TRBV10-3; clone size: once; D gene: TRBD1; J gene: TRBJ1-5; CDR3 DNA: TGTGCCATCTCCGGGACAGTGGATCAGCCCCAGCATTTT; CDR3 protein: CAISGTVDQPQHF
V gene: TRBV30; clone size: NA; D gene: NA; J gene: TRBJ2-5; CDR3 DNA: TGTGCCTGGAGTTCACAGATGGAGACCCAGTACTTC; CDR3 protein: CAWSSQMETQYF
V gene: TRBV28; clone size: NA; D gene: NA; J gene: TRBJ2-7; CDR3 DNA: TGTGCCACTTTTTCGGGACTCCGTTACGAGCAGTACTTC; CDR3 protein: CATFSGLRYEQYF
V gene: TRBV28; clone size: NA; D gene: NA; J gene: TRBJ1-3; CDR3 DNA: TGTGCCAGCACCCGGGACACTGGAAACACCATATATTTT; CDR3 protein: CASTRDTGNTIYF
V gene: TRBV3-1/TRBV3-2; clone size: NA; D gene: TRBD2; J gene: TRBJ2-1; CDR3 DNA: TGTGCCAGCAGCCAGACCCTATGGAGGACTAGCGGGAGGGAGCAGTTCTTC; CDR3 protein: CASSQTLWRTSGREQFF
V gene: TRBV5-1; clone size: NA; D gene: TRBD2; J gene: TRBJ2-1; CDR3 DNA: TGCGCCAGCAGCTTGGCTCACGAAGCGGGAGAGCTGGAAAATGAGCAGTTCTTC; CDR3 protein: CASSLAHEAGELENEQFF
V gene: TRBV27; clone size: NA; D gene: TRBD1; J gene: TRBJ1-4; CDR3 DNA: TGTGCCGTTTACAGGGGAGAAGTGAACGAAAAACTGTTTTTT; CDR3 protein: CAVYRGEVNEKLFF